This T cell receptor (beta chain) was sequenced during a study of cytomegalovirus exposure and HLA in healthy donors. Looking at the study overall: Sequencing of roughly 180 million T cells in an earlier analysis found under 120 million unique TCR beta sequences.

Vbeta (60) and Jbeta (13) primers were used in the PCR. Profiling relied on immunoSEQ multiplex PCR, and the TCRdb table lists in-frame clones only, not all of them. The repertoire has some 170,000 clones, approximately 88% of them found once; the top ten carry 0.85% to 1%. To note about this clone: Its target is unknown.

Study-level points and caveats: The investigators catalogued 160 or so TCR beta chains as cytomegalovirus-associated. Confirmation was obtained in vitro that three CMV-associated chains are specific for CMV antigens.

V was cut by 4 bases and J by 1 base, with 14 bases left in between. This CDR3 contains 15 residues. Germline V gene lookup returns CDR1 SGHNT and CDR2 YYREEE (reference sequence). The source is a woman in her 30s in good health and CMV-seronegative. Sample: PBMCs. The V and J genes are TRBV5-4 and TRBJ1-2; D remains ambiguous. The CDR3 region is CASSPHGHGNYGYTF. The CDR3 DNA follows: TGTGCCAGCAGCCCTCATGGGCATGGTAACTATGGCTACACCTTC.